The 21 T cell receptor beta chains in this list originate from one sample, sequenced in a study of cytomegalovirus exposure and HLA in healthy donors. Sequencing was performed with immunoSEQ multiplex PCR; in TCRdb, only in-frame clones are kept and a portion is missing. Of under 150,000 clones listed, just over 85% are singletons. What was sequenced was PBMCs. All receptors come from a woman aged 18 to 35 in good health and CMV-seropositive.

The genes are TRBV6-6 and TRBJ2-7, with 7 bases lining up with TRBD1. Germline assignment: CDR1 MNHNY and CDR2 SVGAGI (reference sequence). Trimming at V came to 6 bases and at J to 7 bases, leaving 9 bases not matched to a gene. CDR3 length equals 13 residues. The CDR3: CASRTRQGFEQYF. The CDR3 bases are TGTGCCAGCAGGACCCGACAGGGTTTTGAGCAGTACTTC.

This chain connects TRBV7-8 to TRBJ1-1; TRBD1 matches 7 bases. V trimming: 0 bases; J trimming: 10 bases; junction bases outside the gene matches: 5. Per the germline V gene, CDR1 is SGHVS and CDR2 is FQNEAQ. This CDR3 region has 13 residues. The DNA of the CDR3 is TGTGCCAGCAGCTTAGCTGACAGGGTTTCAGCTTTCTTT. Encoded protein: CASSLADRVSAFF.

The genes are TRBV4-1 and TRBJ1-4; D gene ambiguous. CDR1 and CDR2 from the germline V gene are MGHRA and YSYEKL. The CDR3 runs 12 residues. Trimming pared 2 bases from V and 8 bases from J, leaving 6 bases between. CDR3 loop: CASSQSVEKLFF. The DNA for the CDR3 is TGCGCCAGCAGCCAATCGGTAGAAAAACTGTTTTTT.

CDR3 protein: CASSPRTSDDTQYF. The CDR3 region has the DNA TGTGCCAGCAGCCCCCGGACTAGCGACGATACGCAGTATTTT. This chain joins TRBV9 and TRBJ2-3, with 9 bases fitting TRBD2. This CDR3 is built from 14 residues. The V gene's germline CDR1 is SGDLS and CDR2 YYNGEE. V was pared by 4 bases and J by 6 bases, with 6 bases of the junction left unmatched.

CDR3 in DNA: TGCGCCAGCAGTCCTACGAGCGGGAGCACAGATACGCAGTATTTT. This sequence encodes CASSPTSGSTDTQYF. The V gene is TRBV10-2, the J gene TRBJ2-3; perhaps TRBD2 as D (6 bases). The germline V gene has CDR1 WSHSY and CDR2 SAAADI. V gave up 5 bases and J gave up 0 bases, with 12 bases separating them. CDR3 length: 15 amino acids.

In DNA form, the CDR3 reads TGCGCCAGCAGCCAACGAAGCGGTTTTACCTACGAGCAGTACTTC. Its protein is CASSQRSGFTYEQYF. The chain is built from TRBV4-3 and TRBJ2-7, with a tentative D call TRBD2 (5 bases). CDR3 length: 15 amino acids. Trimming took off 2 bases at V and 2 bases at J, with 13 bases between the two ends. CDR1 and CDR2 from the germline V gene are LGHNA and YSLEER.

The chain carries TRBV6-1 and TRBJ1-4; D is perhaps TRBD1 (5 bases). The V gene lost 4 bases and the J gene lost 7 bases, with 19 bases spanning the gap. CDR1 and CDR2 (germline): MNHNS, SASEGT. The CDR3 spans 16 residues. The CDR3 region has the DNA TGTGCCAGCAGTGCCCCAGTGGCAGGGTATACTGAAAAACTGTTTTTT. Amino acids: CASSAPVAGYTEKLFF.

The chain has TRBV27 and TRBJ2-1, with 14 bases lining up with TRBD2. In germline, CDR1 is MNHEY, CDR2 SMNVEV (reference sequence). V trimming: 6 bases; J trimming: 0 bases; junction bases outside the gene matches: 4. The CDR3 runs to 17 residues. The CDR3 loop is CASRGLAGAYSYNEQFF. In DNA, the CDR3 is TGTGCCAGCAGGGGACTAGCGGGAGCCTACTCCTACAATGAGCAGTTCTTC.

Here the CDR3 reads CASSQEPGDLGQLFF. In DNA form, the CDR3 reads TGCGCCAGCAGCCAAGAACCAGGGGATCTAGGACAACTGTTTTTT. The rearrangement links TRBV4-3 to TRBJ1-4, with D maybe TRBD1 (6 bases). The germline V and J ends were trimmed by 0 bases and 12 bases, with 17 bases remaining between them. Germline assignment: CDR1 LGHNA and CDR2 YSLEER. This CDR3 region has 15 residues.

The chain couples TRBV5-8 to TRBJ1-6; 7 bases map to TRBD1. With 4 bases clipped from V and 6 bases from J, the junction kept 10 bases outside the gene matches. The CDR3 sequence is 16 residues long. Germline loops: CDR1 SGHTS, CDR2 YDEGEE. The CDR3: CASSLRRTGSNSPLHF. CDR3 bases: TGTGCCAGCAGCCTGAGACGGACAGGTTCTAATTCACCCCTCCACTTT.

The chain combines TRBV7-3 with TRBJ2-3; no reliable D call. CDR1 and CDR2 from the germline V gene are SGHTA and FQGTGA. The V gene lost 1 base and the J gene lost 3 bases, with 5 bases spanning the gap. This CDR3 comprises 13 residues. CDR3 amino acids: CASSLSPTDTQYF. In nucleotides, the CDR3 is TGTGCCAGCAGCTTAAGTCCAACAGATACGCAGTATTTT. Using reference TRBV7-3 and TRBJ2-3 for the parts outside the CDR3, the full variable domain is GAGVSQTPSNKVTEKGKYVELRCDPISGHTALYWYRQSLGQGPEFLIYFQGTGAADDSGLPNDRFFAVRPEGSVSTLKIQRTERGDSAVYLCASSLSPTDTQYFGPGTRLTVL.

The chain has TRBV6-1 and TRBJ1-5; D is unclear. CDR3 length: 15 amino acids. Trimming left V 0 bases short and J 6 bases short, with 12 bases between. The germline gives CDR1 MNHNS, CDR2 SASEGT. CDR3 DNA sequence: TGTGCCAGCAGTGAAGCCACAGAAGCTGGTCAGCCCCAGCATTTT. Residues: CASSEATEAGQPQHF.

The chain joins TRBV5-8 to TRBJ1-3; 8 bases are shared with TRBD1. CDR1 and CDR2 (germline): SGHTS, YDEGEE. V shed 4 bases, J shed 4 bases, and the junction held 1 base outside the gene matches. The CDR3 extends over 13 amino acids. As DNA, the CDR3 is TGTGCCAGCAGCGGGGACAGGGGAAACACCATATATTTT. Amino acid sequence: CASSGDRGNTIYF.

CDR3 protein: CASFGSSYEQYF. CDR3 in DNA: TGTGCCAGCTTTGGCAGCTCCTACGAGCAGTACTTC. This sequence joins TRBV6-1 and TRBJ2-7; D remains unclear. V lost 8 bases and J lost 0, with 8 bases in between. The CDR3 spans 12 residues. The germline V gene has CDR1 MNHNS and CDR2 SASEGT.

The chain couples TRBV4-2 to TRBJ2-3, with 7 nucleotides matching TRBD2. The V and J ends lost 0 bases and 2 bases, in that order; junction bases with no gene match: 11. The CDR3 length is 18 residues. Per the germline V gene, CDR1 is LGHNA and CDR2 is YNFKEQ. CDR3 bases: TGTGCCAGCAGCCAAGATAGTTCTCGCGGGAGTGTCACAGATACGCAGTATTTT. Translation gives CASSQDSSRGSVTDTQYF.

The chain employs TRBV18 and TRBJ2-3; 9 bases agree with TRBD1. The CDR3 contains 14 residues. Germline V gene sequence: CDR1 KGHSH, CDR2 LQKENI. V dropped 3 bases and J dropped 3; count of bases not matched to a gene: 1. CDR3 loop: CASSPGQGTDTQYF. CDR3 nucleotide sequence: TGTGCCAGCTCACCCGGACAGGGGACAGATACGCAGTATTTT. Looking up the rest from reference TRBV18 and TRBJ2-3 gives the full variable domain: NAGVMQNPRHLVRRRGQEARLRCSPMKGHSHVYWYRQLPEEGLKFMVYLQKENIIDESGMPKERFSAEFPKEGPSILRIQQVVRGDSAAYFCASSPGQGTDTQYFGPGTRLTVL.

The chain carries TRBV6-6 and TRBJ1-4; 7 nucleotides match TRBD1. Germline CDR1 MNHNY, CDR2 SVGAGI (reference sequence). The CDR3 runs to 14 residues. V lost 7 bases, J lost 5 bases, and 7 bases stayed unmatched. This CDR3 reads CASNEGQRNEKLFF. As DNA, the CDR3 is TGTGCCAGCAACGAGGGACAGAGAAATGAAAAACTGTTTTTT.

The rearrangement joins TRBV5-4 to TRBJ2-3; 11 nucleotides line up with TRBD2. J gave up 2 bases and V 3 bases, and 5 bases lay outside the gene matches. Germline values: CDR1 SGHNT, CDR2 YYREEE (reference sequence). This CDR3 region has 16 residues. The CDR3 DNA reads as TGTGCCAGCAGCTCCCAGACTAGCGGGACCACAGATACGCAGTATTTT. This translates into CASSSQTSGTTDTQYF. The full variable domain, rest sourced from reference TRBV5-4 and TRBJ2-3, is ETGVTQSPTHLIKTRGQQVTLRCSSQSGHNTVSWYQQALGQGPQFIFQYYREEENGRGNFPPRFSGLQFPNYSSELNVNALELDDSALYLCASSSQTSGTTDTQYFGPGTRLTVL.

The chain uses TRBV4-2 and TRBJ2-5; 7 nucleotides align to TRBD1. This CDR3 region has 16 residues. CDR1 and CDR2 (germline): LGHNA, YNFKEQ. J lost 4 bases, V lost 0 bases, and 8 bases had no gene match. CDR3 loop: CASSQESRGMVETQYF. The DNA of the CDR3 is TGTGCCAGCAGCCAAGAATCCAGGGGGATGGTAGAGACCCAGTACTTC.

The J gene is TRBJ1-5, the V gene TRBV5-1, with D hard to call. Germline lookup yields CDR1 SGHRS and CDR2 YFSETQ. This CDR3 is 15 amino acids long. Between the trimmed V and J ends, which lost 4 bases and 0 bases, there was a span of 11 bases. In DNA form, the CDR3 reads TGCGCCAGCAGCCCCGTCCCGAGTAGCAATCAGCCCCAGCATTTT. Amino acids: CASSPVPSSNQPQHF. Drawing the rest from reference TRBV5-1 and TRBJ1-5, the complete variable domain is KAGVTQTPRYLIKTRGQQVTLSCSPISGHRSVSWYQQTPGQGLQFLFEYFSETQRNKGNFPGRFSGRQFSNSRSEMNVSTLELGDSALYLCASSPVPSSNQPQHFGDGTRLSIL.

The chain employs TRBV10-3 and TRBJ2-7; 9 bases fit TRBD2. The CDR3 totals 14 residues. Per the germline V gene, CDR1 is ENHRY and CDR2 is SYGVKD. The ends lost 8 bases at V and 0 bases at J; junction bases unmatched: 5. The CDR3 loop is CAIVAGGPSYEQYF. CDR3 coding DNA: TGTGCCATCGTGGCGGGAGGGCCCTCCTACGAGCAGTACTTC.